The 25 T cell receptor beta chains reported below all come from one sample, sequenced in a study of control samples from healthy donors and cancer patients. Generated by immunoSEQ multiplex PCR, the TCRdb table keeps only in-frame clones and is missing some. The table lists under 20,000 clones, around 84% of them singletons. Sequenced material: PBMCs. Every receptor here comes from an older man with head and neck cancer.

This clone was counted a few times. J is TRBJ2-4 and V is TRBV21-1; the table's D call of TRBD1 was not tested on the DNA. TRBV21-1 is recorded as a pseudogene. The CDR3 length is 18 residues. The CDR3 DNA reads as TGTGCCAGCAGCAAAGCATCCGGACAGGGGGCAGCCAAAAACATTCAGTACTTC. Its protein product is CASSKASGQGAAKNIQYF.

The chain employs TRBV6-2 or TRBV6-3 and TRBJ2-7, with D tentatively TRBD1 (5 bases). The germline V gene encodes CDR1 MNHEY and CDR2 SVGEGT. This CDR3 has 15 amino acids. V was clipped by 4 bases and J by 1 base, with 14 bases between them. CDR3 sequence reads: CASSSHDQGSYEQYF. CDR3 DNA sequence: TGTGCCAGCAGTTCCCACGACCAGGGATCCTACGAGCAGTACTTC.

The V and J genes are TRBV18 and TRBJ1-1; D unresolved. There are 13 residues in the CDR3. V lost 5 bases and J 1 base, leaving 8 bases between the germline ends. Germline CDR1 reads KGHSH; CDR2 reads LQKENI. This chain's CDR3 is CASSRDSNTEAFF. The CDR3 DNA reads as TGTGCCAGCTCAAGGGATTCGAACACTGAAGCTTTCTTT.

The rearrangement links TRBV6-5 to TRBJ2-7; D is perhaps TRBD1 (5 bases). The V and J ends lost 2 bases and 2 bases respectively, with 10 bases between them. CDR1 and CDR2 from the germline V gene are MNHEY and SVGAGI. CDR3 length equals 14 residues. CDR3 amino acids: CASSYRGGPYEQYF. The CDR3 nucleotides read TGTGCCAGCAGTTACAGGGGTGGCCCCTACGAGCAGTACTTC.

This chain uses TRBV24-1 with TRBJ1-1, with 10 bases that match TRBD1. The CDR3 has 14 residues. CDR1 and CDR2 from the germline V gene are KGHDR and SFDVKD. The V segment lost 12 bases and the J segment 0 bases; nucleotides outside the gene matches: 6. CDR3 DNA: TGTGCCGCTTCGACAGGGGGCCTGAACACTGAAGCTTTCTTT. Protein product: CAASTGGLNTEAFF.

The chain is built from TRBV5-1 and TRBJ2-3; D might be TRBD1 (7 bases). Between the trimmed V and J ends, which lost 0 bases and 2 bases, there was a span of 13 bases. Germline lookup yields CDR1 SGHRS and CDR2 YFSETQ. The CDR3 has 16 residues. Here the CDR3 reads CASSLEAGQLTDTQYF. Written as DNA, the CDR3 is TGCGCCAGCAGCTTGGAGGCGGGACAGCTCACAGATACGCAGTATTTT.

The V and J genes are TRBV20-1 and TRBJ2-7, with 12 bases that match TRBD1. The ends lost 3 bases at V and 5 bases at J; junction bases unmatched: 8. Looked up from germline, CDR1 is DFQATT and CDR2 is SNEGSKA (reference sequence). This CDR3 has 15 amino acids. CDR3 residues: CSASPPRDRGHEQYF. The CDR3 DNA sequence: TGCAGTGCTAGTCCCCCCCGGGACAGGGGGCACGAGCAGTACTTC.

The chain employs TRBV3-1 (or the pseudogene TRBV3-2) and TRBJ1-2; D is uncertain. Germline lookup yields CDR1 LGHDT and CDR2 YNNKEL (reference sequence). This CDR3 spans 12 amino acids. V dropped 3 bases and J dropped 4 bases, with 6 bases sitting between them. CDR3 sequence: CASSQSVYGYTF. Here the CDR3 DNA reads TGTGCCAGCAGCCAGTCCGTCTATGGCTACACCTTC.

As DNA, the CDR3 is TGCGCCAGCAGCTTGGCCGGGACTAGCGCACCCTACGAGCAGTACTTC. Amino acids: CASSLAGTSAPYEQYF. The genes are TRBV5-1 and TRBJ2-7, with TRBD2 matching 10 bases. This CDR3 has 16 residues. CDR1 is SGHRS, CDR2 YFSETQ, per germline. J was trimmed by 2 bases and V by 0 bases; bases with no gene match: 5.

The rearrangement joins TRBV5-1 to TRBJ1-4; maybe TRBD1 (5 bases). With 0 bases removed from V and 7 bases from J, the gap between germline ends came to 10 bases. The CDR3 totals 14 residues. The V gene's germline CDR1 is SGHRS and CDR2 YFSETQ. The chain's CDR3 is CASSLEQGGEKLFF. The CDR3 DNA reads TGCGCCAGCAGCTTGGAGCAGGGAGGTGAAAAACTGTTTTTT.

In this sample, this clone turned up once. The CDR3 DNA reads as TGTGCCAGCAGCCACCACTCTAGCGCCGGCACAGATACGCAGTATTTT. This encodes CASSHHSSAGTDTQYF. The chain is built from TRBV2 and TRBJ2-3, with a tentative D call TRBD2 (6 bases). The CDR3 spans 16 residues. The germline V gene encodes CDR1 SNHLY and CDR2 FYNNEI. Trimming removed 6 bases from V and 1 base from J, with 17 bases in between.

V and J are TRBV6-1 and TRBJ2-7; a possible D gene is TRBD2 (7 bases). CDR3 length: 15 residues. The ends were cut back, 0 bases at V and 6 bases at J, with 15 bases in the middle. From germline, CDR1 is MNHNS and CDR2 SASEGT. CDR3 sequence: CASSEARGGAFEQYF. The CDR3 DNA follows: TGTGCCAGCAGTGAAGCCCGTGGGGGGGCGTTCGAGCAGTACTTC.

V is TRBV28 and J is TRBJ2-7; 10 bases align to TRBD1. CDR3 length equals 17 residues. CDR1 MDHEN and CDR2 SYDVKM come from the germline V gene. V lost 6 bases, J lost 7 bases, and 18 bases stayed unmatched. CDR3 protein: CASSSETGGLFTWEQYF. For the CDR3, the DNA is TGTGCCAGCAGCTCCGAGACAGGGGGCCTGTTTACTTGGGAGCAGTACTTC.

The chain has TRBV7-6 and TRBJ1-1; the D is unclear. Germline-derived CDR1 and CDR2 are SGHVS and FNYEAQ. Trimming left V 5 bases short and J 4 bases short, with 11 bases between. CDR3 length: 13 residues. The CDR3 sequence is CASSPGGFTEAFF. Here the CDR3 DNA reads TGTGCCAGCAGCCCCGGTGGTTTCACTGAAGCTTTCTTT.

The gene calls are TRBV7-2 and TRBJ2-7; maybe TRBD2 (6 bases). The ends were cut back, 0 bases at V and 3 bases at J, with 6 bases in the middle. There are 13 residues in the CDR3. The germline CDR1 and CDR2 sequences are SGHTA and FQGNSA. The CDR3 spells CASSLARGYEQYF. Here the CDR3 DNA reads TGTGCCAGCAGCTTAGCGCGGGGCTACGAGCAGTACTTC. Complete variable domain (other parts from reference TRBV7-2 and TRBJ2-7): GAGVSQSPSNKVTEKGKDVELRCDPISGHTALYWYRQSLGQGLEFLIYFQGNSAPDKSGLPSDRFSAERTGGSVSTLTIQRTQQEDSAVYLCASSLARGYEQYFGPGTRLTVT.

This chain uses TRBV7-9 with TRBJ2-6; D is perhaps TRBD1 (6 bases). The CDR3 loop spans 16 amino acids. Trimming shortened V by 5 bases and J by 2 bases, and 13 bases separated the two germline ends. The germline gives CDR1 SEHNR, CDR2 FQNEAQ (reference sequence). CDR3 sequence (DNA): TGTGCCAGCAGCACTCGGCCAGGGGCTGGGGCCAACGTCCTGACTTTC. Translation: CASSTRPGAGANVLTF.

This clone occurred a few times. The chain couples TRBV9 to TRBJ2-7; D is perhaps TRBD1 or TRBD2 (5 bases each). The CDR3 has 15 residues. The V end lost 0 bases, the J end lost 4 bases, and 14 bases lay between the germline ends. Germline V gene sequence: CDR1 SGDLS, CDR2 YYNGEE. The CDR3 is CASSVAGTGMYEQYF. The CDR3 DNA reads TGTGCCAGCAGCGTAGCAGGGACGGGGATGTACGAGCAGTACTTC.

The genes are TRBV5-5 and TRBJ1-2; 10 positions agree with TRBD1. V was clipped by 2 bases and J by 2 bases; unmatched bases: 3. Germline values: CDR1 SGHKS, CDR2 YYEKEE (reference sequence). The CDR3 length is 15 residues. The CDR3 reads CASSLGGQGNYGYTF. DNA for the CDR3: TGTGCCAGCAGCTTAGGGGGACAGGGGAACTATGGCTACACCTTC.

This clone was seen a few times. The V call is TRBV19, the J call TRBJ1-3; D unclear. The V gene lost 2 bases and the J gene lost 2 bases, with 10 bases spanning the gap. Germline lookup yields CDR1 LNHDA and CDR2 SQIVND (reference sequence). The CDR3 sequence is 15 residues long. CDR3 nucleotides: TGTGCCAGTAGTATAACGGGGAGCACTGGAAACACCATATATTTT. It is translated as CASSITGSTGNTIYF. The variable domain in full, with the rest retrieved from reference TRBV19 and TRBJ1-3, is DGGITQSPKYLFRKEGQNVTLSCEQNLNHDAMYWYRQDPGQGLRLIYYSQIVNDFQKGDIAEGYSVSREKKESFPLTVTSAQKNPTAFYLCASSITGSTGNTIYFGEGSWLTVV.

The chain employs TRBV6-2 or TRBV6-3 and TRBJ2-1, with 12 bases aligning to TRBD2. Germline lookup yields CDR1 MNHEY and CDR2 SVGEGT. This CDR3 spans 16 amino acids. The V gene end was trimmed by 5 bases and the J gene end by 7 bases; junction bases not matched to a gene: 9. The CDR3 sequence: CASSNRLAGEVNEQFF. The DNA of the CDR3 is TGTGCCAGCAGTAACCGACTAGCGGGAGAGGTAAATGAGCAGTTCTTC.

This clone appeared once. The chain links TRBV9 to TRBJ2-7; D gene unclear. The CDR3 has 16 amino acids. Germline CDR1 and CDR2: SGDLS and YYNGEE. V lost 0 bases, J lost 3 bases, and 16 bases lay in between. The CDR3 coding sequence is TGTGCCAGCAGCGTAGAAACAGAGGTCTACGACTACGAGCAGTACTTC. It yields the protein CASSVETEVYDYEQYF.

This rearrangement joins TRBV24-1 to TRBJ2-3, with 7 bases matching TRBD2. Germline V gives CDR1 KGHDR, CDR2 SFDVKD. The CDR3 is made up of 16 amino acids. J was trimmed by 4 bases and V by 3 bases; bases with no gene match: 9. The CDR3 DNA is TGTGCCACCAGTGATGCATCCGGGACTACCGCAGATACGCAGTATTTT. Protein: CATSDASGTTADTQYF.

The sample holds one count of this clone. The DNA for the CDR3 is TGTGCCAGCAGTGAAAGTGTTGGGCCTTCTAGCACAGATACGCAGTATTTT. As protein: CASSESVGPSSTDTQYF. The chain links TRBV2 to TRBJ2-3; D is uncertain. The CDR3 has 17 residues. CDR1 and CDR2 (germline): SNHLY, FYNNEI. V gave up 2 bases and J gave up 0 bases, with 15 bases separating them.

CDR3: CASSLIFGNYGYTF. For the CDR3, the DNA is TGCGCCAGCAGCTTGATCTTCGGGAACTATGGCTACACCTTC. The chain is built from TRBV5-1 and TRBJ1-2, with unresolved D. Trimming removed 1 base at V and 2 bases at J, with 9 bases between. This CDR3 region has 14 residues. The germline gives CDR1 SGHRS, CDR2 YFSETQ.

The chain carries TRBV27 and TRBJ2-7, with 7 bases matching TRBD2. Germline loops: CDR1 MNHEY, CDR2 SMNVEV (reference sequence). V gave up 5 bases and J gave up 6 bases; unmatched junction bases: 10. This CDR3 has 14 amino acids. The CDR3 loop is CASSEGLGGVEQYF. CDR3 DNA sequence: TGTGCCAGCAGTGAGGGGCTTGGGGGGGTCGAGCAGTACTTC.